This T cell receptor (beta chain) was identified in a study of shared clonotypes between healthy human individuals. Clones were sequenced by immunoSEQ multiplex PCR, and TCRdb holds only the in-frame ones, with some missing. The repertoire holds about 1 million clones, around 74% seen once, with roughly 1.4% in the top ten. A remark on this clone: As the CDR3 is not closed by the conserved phenylalanine or tryptophan, this likely results from a read error. No DNA is shown, since the ends of the CDR3 on it are uncertain; the CDR3 is the one TCRdb lists.

The germline CDR1 and CDR2 sequences are MNHNY and SVGAGI (reference sequence). Ends included, the CDR3 has 11 residues. The clonotype originates from a man in his late teens or twenties in good health. The rearrangement links TRBV6-6 to TRBJ1-2. The sequencing sample was made of memory CD4+ T cells sorted from blood. Described subset: CD45RA-negative fraction. CDR3 in amino acids: CASRGDRDAMV.